This paragraph covers one T cell receptor beta chain sequence. Its matching antigen is unknown. This record comes from a study of cytomegalovirus exposure and HLA in healthy donors. General study results and limits: No immune exposure information besides CMV serostatus was available. Approximately 17,000 TCR beta sequences were associated with HLA alleles at 0.05 false discovery rate in a later analysis. A later analysis showed that HLA-associated TCR beta chains had undergone more clonal expansion than equally common others.

After removal of 5 bases from V and 3 bases from J, the junction contained 7 bases not matched to a gene. The CDR3 consists of 15 residues. The germline V gene has CDR1 SGHVS and CDR2 FQNEAQ. Both 60 Vbeta primers and 13 Jbeta primers went into the PCR. In the authors' methods: Roughly 10 million shared chains were among approximately 87 million unique TCR beta chains counted in a later analysis. The table came from immunoSEQ multiplex PCR; TCRdb's copy has only in-frame clones and leaves some out. V and J calls and clone size are as listed in that table; D and trimming were resolved from the DNA. The table records over 100,000 clones, around 75% of them present only once.

This clonotype was sampled from a man younger than 40 in good health and CMV-seronegative. V gene TRBV7-8 combines with J gene TRBJ1-2, with 9 bases that match TRBD1. The sample was PBMCs. CDR3 amino acids: CASSPYRGRDYGYTF. The CDR3 nucleotides read TGTGCCAGCAGCCCCTACAGGGGGCGGGACTATGGCTACACCTTC.